The source of this T cell receptor beta chain is a study of T cell repertoires in cytomegalovirus infection. V gave up 4 bases and J gave up 2 bases; unmatched junction bases: 7. Germline CDR1 KGHSH, CDR2 LQKENI. This CDR3 is 15 amino acids long. This clonotype was counted a few times. One entry per CDR3 protein results from TCRdb running MiXCR on the reads. The sample yields fewer than 350,000 distinct CDR3 sequences, more than 8% seen once. The sequenced material came from PBMCs. This chain links TRBV18 with TRBJ2-5, with 7 bases matching TRBD2. The TCR originated in a human donor in good health (CMV status not recorded). Some clones in this sample may be carry-over from other donors' samples. The CDR3 nucleotides read TGTGCCAGCTCACTACTAGGCGGGGGTCAAGAGACCCAGTACTTC. It codes for CASSLLGGGQETQYF.